This TCR beta chain was sequenced for a study of persistence of HIV-infected CD4 T cells. A remark on this clone: Antigen unknown.

Germline CDR1 and CDR2: KGHSH and LQKENI. V was pared by 8 bases and J by 6 bases, with 13 bases of the junction left unmatched. The CDR3 length is 16 residues. Stimulation used around 10 ug/mL lysate from CMV-infected fibroblasts. Sorted nonresponding memory CD4+ T cells were CD40L-negative, CD69-negative, CD45RO-high. The libraries were made with immunoSEQ version 4 in survey mode. Sequencing used immunoSEQ multiplex PCR; TCRdb keeps in-frame clones, though not all of them. The table has some 30,000 clones, roughly 78% seen once. This receptor was taken from an adult woman with HIV who was CMV-seropositive. The source was CD4+ T cells sorted from PBMCs after roughly 17-hour stimulation, collected from a patient who received antiretroviral therapy. The chain employs TRBV18 and TRBJ2-1, with 10 positions matching TRBD2. DNA for the CDR3: TGTGCCAGCCTTCCCATTACTAGCGGGAATCGCAATGAGCAGTTCTTC. Amino acid sequence: CASLPITSGNRNEQFF.